These 14 T cell receptor beta chains originate from one sample sequenced in a study of blood T cell repertoires in COVID-19. TCRdb's table, derived via immunoSEQ multiplex PCR, lists solely in-frame clones and lacks some. The sample lists 200,000 to 250,000 clones, about 88% occurring once. The sample taken for sequencing was peripheral blood. These receptors came from a man between 35 and 55 years old with acute or convalescent COVID-19.

This chain joins TRBV9 and TRBJ1-3; possibly TRBD1 for D (5 bases). There are 15 residues in the CDR3. CDR1 and CDR2 from the germline V gene are SGDLS and YYNGEE. Trimming stripped 0 bases from V and 2 bases from J, with 9 bases between. The CDR3 sequence: CASSVEAGTGNTIYF. CDR3 DNA sequence: TGTGCCAGCAGCGTAGAGGCAGGGACTGGAAACACCATATATTTT.

The chain couples TRBV7-2 to TRBJ2-7, with unresolved D. Per germline, CDR1 SGHTA and CDR2 FQGNSA. Trimming left V 4 bases short and J 6 bases short, with 13 bases between. CDR3 length: 13 amino acids. The CDR3 nucleotides are TGTGCCAGCAGCTCAAGCACCGTCACCGAGCAGTACTTC. This codes for CASSSSTVTEQYF.

This rearrangement joins TRBV6-2 or TRBV6-3 to TRBJ2-1; 7 nucleotides align to TRBD1. This CDR3 has 16 residues. With V trimmed by 5 bases and J by 3 bases, 10 bases remained unmatched. The germline CDR1 and CDR2 sequences are MNHEY and SVGEGT. The CDR3 loop reads CASSDEGTVLYNEQFF. CDR3 DNA sequence: TGTGCCAGCAGTGATGAAGGGACAGTACTCTACAATGAGCAGTTCTTC.

The chain combines TRBV6-4 with TRBJ1-1, with TRBD1 matching 7 bases. Trimming cost V 3 bases and J 5 bases; bases outside gene matches: 3. The CDR3 has 13 amino acids. Per the germline V gene, CDR1 is MRHNA and CDR2 is SNTAGT. The CDR3 DNA reads as TGTGCCAGCAGTGATTCGACAGGGACTGAAGCTTTCTTT. Its protein product is CASSDSTGTEAFF.

This chain links TRBV19 with TRBJ1-4; no reliable D call. CDR1 and CDR2 from the germline V gene are LNHDA and SQIVND (reference sequence). Deletions cut 4 bases from V and 2 bases from J, with 8 bases between. CDR3 length: 14 amino acids. CDR3 in amino acids: CASSTRGTNEKLFF. In DNA form, the CDR3 reads TGTGCCAGTAGTACTCGGGGTACTAATGAAAAACTGTTTTTT.

J is TRBJ2-3 and V is TRBV7-2, with 7 bases lining up with TRBD1. V lost 3 bases and J lost 6; bases outside the gene matches: 9. Germline loops: CDR1 SGHTA, CDR2 FQGNSA. CDR3 length equals 15 residues. The CDR3 nucleotides are TGTGCCAGCAGCTTTACGAGTCGGGGACAGGATACGCAGTATTTT. The encoded protein is CASSFTSRGQDTQYF. Filled out from reference TRBV7-2 and TRBJ2-3, the complete variable domain reads GAGVSQSPSNKVTEKGKDVELRCDPISGHTALYWYRQSLGQGLEFLIYFQGNSAPDKSGLPSDRFSAERTGGSVSTLTIQRTQQEDSAVYLCASSFTSRGQDTQYFGPGTRLTVL.

In its sample, this clone was seen a few times. V and J are TRBV30 and TRBJ1-5, with a weak D call TRBD1 (6 bases). Looked up from germline, CDR1 is GTSNPN and CDR2 is SVGIG (reference sequence). This CDR3 contains 13 residues. The V end lost 3 bases, the J end lost 7 bases, and 13 bases lay between the germline ends. CDR3 amino acids: CAWRGSRGQPQHF. The CDR3 DNA is TGTGCCTGGAGGGGCTCCAGGGGCCAGCCCCAGCATTTT.

The genes are TRBV3-1 (or the pseudogene TRBV3-2) and TRBJ1-2; D call uncertain. Germline lookup yields CDR1 LGHDT and CDR2 YNNKEL (reference sequence). The V end was cut by 2 bases, the J end by 8 bases, with 12 bases between. The CDR3 has 13 residues. This CDR3 is CASSQQLPWGYTF. The DNA for the CDR3 is TGTGCCAGCAGCCAACAACTGCCGTGGGGCTACACCTTC.

The chain carries TRBV7-2 and TRBJ1-3, with D maybe TRBD1 (5 bases). The CDR3 contains 15 residues. Trimming left V 4 bases short and J 2 bases short, with 12 bases between. Germline V gives CDR1 SGHTA, CDR2 FQGNSA. CDR3 sequence: CASSSQVGPGNTIYF. In DNA, the CDR3 is TGTGCCAGCAGCTCACAGGTTGGGCCTGGAAACACCATATATTTT. Full variable domain (missing parts from reference TRBV7-2 and TRBJ1-3): GAGVSQSPSNKVTEKGKDVELRCDPISGHTALYWYRQSLGQGLEFLIYFQGNSAPDKSGLPSDRFSAERTGGSVSTLTIQRTQQEDSAVYLCASSSQVGPGNTIYFGEGSWLTVV.

This chain connects TRBV20-1 to TRBJ1-2; D is undetermined. Germline lookup yields CDR1 DFQATT and CDR2 SNEGSKA (reference sequence). This CDR3 is built from 13 residues. V was shortened by 3 bases and J by 2 bases, with 10 bases between the two germline ends. Here the CDR3 DNA reads TGCAGTGCTAGTAAGGCACAGAACTATGGCTACACCTTC. This sequence encodes CSASKAQNYGYTF.

This chain uses TRBV27 with TRBJ1-2; 7 bases map to TRBD1. Unmatched junction bases numbered 18, after V lost 7 bases and J lost 1 base. The germline gives CDR1 MNHEY, CDR2 SMNVEV (reference sequence). This CDR3 contains 18 residues. In nucleotides, the CDR3 is TGTGCCAGCACCCCCAGGGGGGCAGGGGGGCTTAATAACTATGGCTACACCTTC. Translated, it gives CASTPRGAGGLNNYGYTF.

The chain has TRBV19 and TRBJ2-2, with a tentative D call TRBD1 (5 bases). Looked up from germline, CDR1 is LNHDA and CDR2 is SQIVND (reference sequence). The CDR3 totals 13 residues. V was shortened by 8 bases and J by 3 bases, with 10 bases between the two germline ends. As DNA, the CDR3 is TGTGCCAGTGCCAGGGCGCACACCGGGGAGCTGTTTTTT. Translation gives CASARAHTGELFF. Filled out from reference TRBV19 and TRBJ2-2, the complete variable domain reads DGGITQSPKYLFRKEGQNVTLSCEQNLNHDAMYWYRQDPGQGLRLIYYSQIVNDFQKGDIAEGYSVSREKKESFPLTVTSAQKNPTAFYLCASARAHTGELFFGEGSRLTVL.

The chain joins TRBV11-2 to TRBJ2-7; maybe TRBD2 (7 bases). The CDR3 has 17 amino acids. Germline CDR1 is SGHAT and CDR2 is FQNNGV. The V end was cut by 0 bases, the J end by 4 bases, with 19 bases between. The CDR3 DNA sequence: TGTGCCAGCAGCTTAGATAGGTACGGGGGGACACGATACGAGCAGTACTTC. Amino acids: CASSLDRYGGTRYEQYF.

The J gene is TRBJ1-5, the V gene TRBV5-6; TRBD1 aligns across 8 bases. Germline trimming cut 2 bases from V and 5 bases from J; bases unmatched to any gene: 6. Per germline, CDR1 SGHDT and CDR2 YYEEEE. This CDR3 is 15 amino acids long. Written as DNA, the CDR3 is TGTGCCAGCAGCTTCGGAAACAGGGGGGATCAGCCCCAGCATTTT. Amino acids: CASSFGNRGDQPQHF.